The 20 T cell receptor beta chains below were found in one sample sequenced in a study of CD8+CD57+ T cells in acquired aplastic anemia. The template used for profiling TCR beta VDJ and CDR3 was genomic DNA. TCRdb re-called the reads with MiXCR, one entry per CDR3 protein. The sample includes about 160,000 distinct CDR3 sequences, over 55% of them seen just once. Patients sequenced had flow cytometry evidence of CD8+CD57+ cell expansion. The sequenced material came from sorted CD4+, CD8+, or CD8+CD57+ T cells (not recorded which) from PBMCs. The receptors come from a human donor with aplastic anemia.

This chain uses TRBV20-1 with TRBJ2-5; D may be TRBD1 (6 bases). The CDR3 runs 13 residues. Between the trimmed V and J ends, which lost 3 bases and 5 bases, there was a span of 13 bases. Per germline, CDR1 DFQATT and CDR2 SNEGSKA (reference sequence). The DNA for the CDR3 is TGCAGTGCTAGCCCACCCACAGGGGAGACCCAGTACTTC. Residues: CSASPPTGETQYF.

This sequence joins TRBV7-8 and TRBJ2-5; the D gene is possibly TRBD2 (5 bases). CDR1 is SGHVS, CDR2 FQNEAQ, per germline. The CDR3 contains 12 residues. Between the trimmed V and J ends, which lost 7 bases and 4 bases, there was a span of 10 bases. CDR3 DNA: TGTGCCAGCAAAGAGGGCGGAGAGACCCAGTACTTC. Translating gives CASKEGGETQYF.

This clonotype was detected ten times or more. This chain links TRBV6-4 with TRBJ2-1; D call uncertain. Germline CDR1 reads MRHNA; CDR2 reads SNTAGT. CDR3 size: 14 residues. Trimming removed 2 bases at V and 6 bases at J, with 11 bases between. The DNA of the CDR3 is TGTGCCAGCAGTGACACACCAGACACCAATGAGCAGTTCTTC. Protein sequence: CASSDTPDTNEQFF.

This clonotype has only one observation. The J gene is TRBJ2-3, the V gene TRBV7-9; D is uncertain. The end of the DNA fits TRBJ1-3 better, so the J call may be wrong. The germline gives CDR1 SEHNR, CDR2 FQNEAQ (reference sequence). The CDR3 is 14 amino acids. In DNA, the CDR3 is TGTGCCAGCAGCTCTGGGTTATCTGGAAACACCATATATTTT. It encodes CASSSGLSGNTIYF.

The genes are TRBV19 and TRBJ2-1; 10 bases match TRBD2. The germline V gene encodes CDR1 LNHDA and CDR2 SQIVND (reference sequence). The length of the CDR3 is 14 residues. The J segment lost 3 bases and the V segment lost 6 bases, leaving 2 bases of the junction unmatched. The CDR3 is CASRRTSGYNEQFF. As DNA, the CDR3 is TGTGCCAGTAGGCGGACTAGCGGCTACAATGAGCAGTTCTTC.

This chain links TRBV7-2 with TRBJ2-7; D may be TRBD2 (5 bases). There are 13 residues in the CDR3. Germline CDR1 is SGHTA and CDR2 is FQGNSA. Trimming stripped 5 bases from V and 3 bases from J, with 11 bases between. The CDR3 loop reads CASSVGRDYEQYF. The CDR3 DNA reads TGTGCCAGCAGCGTAGGTCGGGACTACGAGCAGTACTTC.

The rearrangement uses TRBV24-1 and TRBJ1-1, with D hard to call. CDR3 length: 13 amino acids. In germline, CDR1 is KGHDR, CDR2 SFDVKD. The V and J ends lost 4 bases and 2 bases respectively, with 7 bases between them. CDR3 bases: TGTGCCACCAGTGACGGGATTAACACTGAAGCTTTCTTT. Amino acid sequence: CATSDGINTEAFF.

The V gene is TRBV5-1, the J gene TRBJ1-2, with 7 bases identical to TRBD1. The V gene's germline CDR1 is SGHRS and CDR2 YFSETQ. The length of the CDR3 is 16 residues. Germline trimming cut 2 bases from V and 4 bases from J; bases unmatched to any gene: 11. CDR3: CASSFREGAGSYGYTF. As DNA, the CDR3 is TGCGCCAGCAGCTTTAGGGAGGGGGCAGGTAGCTATGGCTACACCTTC.

This clonotype has just a few counts. V usage is TRBV20-1 and J usage is TRBJ1-1, with D possibly TRBD1 on 6 matching bases. Per germline, CDR1 DFQATT and CDR2 SNEGSKA (reference sequence). The CDR3 loop spans 14 amino acids. The germline V and J ends were trimmed by 6 bases and 3 bases, with 17 bases remaining between them. CDR3 bases: TGCAGTGCCCGCGGTCTGGGGGGGCACACTGAAGCTTTCTTT. Encoded protein: CSARGLGGHTEAFF.

This chain connects TRBV7-8 to TRBJ1-1; D ambiguous. V lost 2 bases and J lost 4, with 5 bases in between. Germline CDR1 SGHVS, CDR2 FQNEAQ. This CDR3 contains 12 residues. CDR3 sequence reads: CASSLPSTEAFF. CDR3 bases: TGTGCCAGCAGCTTACCGTCCACTGAAGCTTTCTTT.

This clonotype showed up just once. This chain connects TRBV20-1 to TRBJ1-5, with a weak D call TRBD1 (6 bases). CDR1 and CDR2 (germline): DFQATT, SNEGSKA (reference sequence). The CDR3 is 13 residues long. The V end lost 3 bases, the J end lost 3 bases, and 9 bases lay between the germline ends. DNA of the CDR3: TGCAGTGCTAGTACAGGGTACAATCAGCCCCAGCATTTT. It translates to CSASTGYNQPQHF.

The chain joins TRBV19 to TRBJ1-5; D not resolved. Germline V gives CDR1 LNHDA, CDR2 SQIVND (reference sequence). This CDR3 region has 13 residues. V was trimmed by 4 bases and J by 5 bases, leaving 9 bases between them. CDR3 in amino acids: CASSRGHDQPQHF. The CDR3 DNA sequence: TGTGCCAGTAGTAGAGGCCATGATCAGCCCCAGCATTTT.

The chain links TRBV7-2 to TRBJ2-3; 9 bases map to TRBD2. CDR3 size: 14 residues. Germline V gives CDR1 SGHTA, CDR2 FQGNSA. V was pared by 6 bases and J by 4 bases, with 5 bases of the junction left unmatched. CDR3 in DNA: TGTGCCAGCAGTTCCGGGACTAGCCCAGATACGCAGTATTTT. As protein: CASSSGTSPDTQYF.

J is TRBJ2-7 and V is TRBV20-1, with 8 bases lining up with TRBD1. Trimming removed 0 bases from V and 3 bases from J; junction bases left unmatched: 7. Germline V gene sequence: CDR1 DFQATT, CDR2 SNEGSKA (reference sequence). The CDR3 contains 15 residues. The CDR3 bases are TGCAGTGCTAGAGAGGGGACAGGCCCCCGCTACGAGCAGTACTTC. Its protein is CSAREGTGPRYEQYF.

The chain joins TRBV19 to TRBJ1-5; 10 bases fit TRBD1. The germline CDR1 and CDR2 sequences are LNHDA and SQIVND (reference sequence). The length of the CDR3 is 14 residues. Trimming at V came to 4 bases and at J to 7 bases, leaving 4 bases not matched to a gene. CDR3 region: CASSTRTGGQPQHF. The CDR3 coding sequence is TGTGCCAGTAGTACGCGGACAGGGGGGCAGCCCCAGCATTTT.

This rearrangement joins TRBV24-1 to TRBJ2-1; TRBD1 or TRBD2 may be the D gene (5 bases each). Germline loops: CDR1 KGHDR, CDR2 SFDVKD. Trimming pared 3 bases from V and 6 bases from J, leaving 11 bases between. The CDR3 has 14 residues. The CDR3 coding sequence is TGTGCCACCAGTGATGGGTCGGGGCCCAATGAGCAGTTCTTC. It codes for CATSDGSGPNEQFF.

Ten or more counts support this clonotype. The chain employs TRBV15 and TRBJ2-3; perhaps TRBD2 as D (6 bases). The germline V and J ends were trimmed by 3 bases and 5 bases, with 18 bases remaining between them. Germline V gene data show CDR1 as LNHNV and CDR2 as YYDKDF (reference sequence). CDR3 length: 16 residues. This CDR3 reads CATSSYLGGAGDTQYF. CDR3 sequence (DNA): TGTGCCACCAGCAGCTACTTAGGAGGGGCTGGAGATACGCAGTATTTT. The variable domain in full, completed from reference TRBV15 and TRBJ2-3, reads DAMVIQNPRYQVTQFGKPVTLSCSQTLNHNVMYWYQQKSSQAPKLLFHYYDKDFNNEADTPDNFQSRRPNTSFCFLDIRSPGLGDTAMYLCATSSYLGGAGDTQYFGPGTRLTVL.

The chain combines TRBV15 with TRBJ2-3; TRBD1 might be the D (6 bases). The CDR3 is made up of 13 amino acids. The V end was cut by 3 bases, the J end by 4 bases, with 8 bases between. Germline-derived CDR1 and CDR2 are LNHNV and YYDKDF (reference sequence). Written as DNA, the CDR3 is TGTGCCACCAGCAGGGGGGCCCCAGATACGCAGTATTTT. This gives the protein CATSRGAPDTQYF.

This chain connects TRBV20-1 to TRBJ2-2; possibly TRBD1 for D (6 bases). The CDR3 spans 14 residues. Germline CDR1 is DFQATT and CDR2 is SNEGSKA (reference sequence). V was cut by 5 bases and J by 3 bases, with 13 bases left in between. This chain's CDR3 is CSARGGSDTGELFF. DNA of the CDR3: TGCAGTGCTCGAGGGGGTTCGGACACCGGGGAGCTGTTTTTT.

This chain joins TRBV20-1 and TRBJ2-1; 7 bases agree with TRBD1. Trimming took 0 bases from V and 7 from J; bases not matched to a gene: 15. Germline values: CDR1 DFQATT, CDR2 SNEGSKA (reference sequence). The CDR3 runs to 17 residues. The CDR3 DNA follows: TGCAGTGCTAGAGATTCGGCAGGGGGTGTGGTAGCTAATGAGCAGTTCTTC. This codes for CSARDSAGGVVANEQFF.